This TCR beta chain was identified in a study of Graves' ophthalmopathy and Graves' hyperthyroidism. Study in general: Blood was drawn at initial diagnosis, before any treatment.

RNA served as the template for amplifying TCR beta CDR3 regions. The first round was an RT-PCR with HTBI primers, and the second round was a multiplex PCR. TCRdb reanalysed the multiplex PCR reads using MiXCR and keeps one entry per CDR3 protein. The sample holds about 700,000 distinct CDR3 sequences, about two fifths seen once. Lactation, pregnancy, uncontrolled infections and other autoimmune diseases were all grounds for excluding patients. Physicians reached a diagnosis by relying on clinical symptoms, serum thyroxine, TRAb, thyroid ultrasound and orbital computed tomography. This clonotype was recorded at least ten times. The V end lost 5 bases, the J end lost 6 bases, and 7 bases lay between the germline ends. Germline values: CDR1 SEHNR, CDR2 FQNEAQ (reference sequence). This CDR3 has 12 residues.

The receptor comes from an adult man with Graves' ophthalmopathy. The sample taken for sequencing was peripheral blood. The rearrangement uses TRBV7-9 and TRBJ1-4; D remains unclear. The CDR3 region is CASSTADEKLFF. CDR3 coding DNA: TGTGCCAGCAGCACGGCAGATGAAAAACTGTTTTTT. The variable domain in full, completed from reference TRBV7-9 and TRBJ1-4, reads DTGVSQNPRHKITKRGQNVTFRCDPISEHNRLYWYRQTLGQGPEFLTYFQNEAQLEKSRLLSDRFSAERPKGSFSTLEIQRTEQGDSAMYLCASSTADEKLFFGSGTQLSVL.